This TCR beta chain comes out of a study of blood T cell repertoires in COVID-19. Across the whole study: In each case, the material was cDNA or gDNA derived from T cells, B-cell-depleted T cells, or PBMCs.

V lost 7 bases and J lost 5, with 15 bases in between. The germline V gene encodes CDR1 SNHLY and CDR2 FYNNEI. This CDR3 has 14 residues. This clone has just one count. Data came from immunoSEQ multiplex PCR; TCRdb stores just in-frame clones and leaves some out. The sample has about 98,000 clones, 70% to 90% seen once; the top ten hold 2% to 2.5%. The sequence derives from a man aged 50 to 60 with active COVID-19. The V call is TRBV2, the J call TRBJ2-1; D is ambiguous. Sequencing was performed on peripheral blood. For the CDR3, the DNA is TGTGCCAGCAAACTTGATTGGTCGGACAATGAGCAGTTCTTC. Translation: CASKLDWSDNEQFF.